This T cell receptor beta chain was found in a study of vaccination and CD4 T cells after COVID-19. Background on the study: Overlapping SARS-CoV-2, HCoV-NL63, HCoV-OC43 and HCoV-229E spike peptides were used to stimulate cells.

Once obtained from cultured CD4+ T cells, the DNA was sequenced using the Oncomine TCR Beta short-read assay. TCRdb itself ran the PCR reads through MiXCR, one entry per CDR3 protein. This sample has 20,000 or so distinct CDR3 sequences, with 20% to 25% found just once. The CDR3 sequence is 15 residues long. Germline V CDR1 and CDR2: MNHNS, SASEGT. V gave up 6 bases and J gave up 0 bases; unmatched junction bases: 6. As to treatment: roughly 10-day PBMC culture with coronavirus spike peptide pools or control peptides (ViraFEST assay). As concerns this clonotype: Its antigen remains unknown.

The sequenced material came from cultured CD4+ T cells from blood. The chain couples TRBV6-1 to TRBJ2-7; 9 bases match TRBD1. The clonotype was recovered from a human donor with COVID-19. CDR3 sequence reads: CASSSGQGPSYEQYF. CDR3 DNA sequence: TGTGCCAGCAGCTCGGGACAGGGACCCTCCTACGAGCAGTACTTC.